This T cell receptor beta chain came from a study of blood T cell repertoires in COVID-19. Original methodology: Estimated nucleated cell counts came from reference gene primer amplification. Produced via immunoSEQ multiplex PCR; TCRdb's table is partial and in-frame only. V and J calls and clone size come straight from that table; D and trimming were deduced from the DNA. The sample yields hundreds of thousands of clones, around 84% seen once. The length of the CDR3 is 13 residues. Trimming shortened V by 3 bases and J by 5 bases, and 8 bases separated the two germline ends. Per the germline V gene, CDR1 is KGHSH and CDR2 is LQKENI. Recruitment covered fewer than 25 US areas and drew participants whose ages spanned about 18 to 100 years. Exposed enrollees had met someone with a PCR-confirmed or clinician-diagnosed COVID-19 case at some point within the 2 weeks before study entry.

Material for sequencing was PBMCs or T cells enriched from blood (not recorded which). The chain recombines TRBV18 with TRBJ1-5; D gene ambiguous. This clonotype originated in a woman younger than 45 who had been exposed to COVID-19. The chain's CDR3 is CASSPGVDQPQHF. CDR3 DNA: TGTGCCAGCTCACCCGGGGTGGATCAGCCCCAGCATTTT.